The 6 T cell receptor beta chains below all came from one sample that was sequenced in a study of blood T cell repertoires in COVID-19 (TCRdb year 2020). The library relied on the immunoSEQ multiplex PCR assay. TCRdb took this table from immuneACCESS and kept in-frame rearrangements with V and J called. Such tables lack part of the clones; where checked against another copy, unresolved V genes explain under half of the gap, and the rest is unexplained. This sample has 120,000 or so clones in its table, and 65% to 90% of those were observed once. 5% to 8% of the sample goes to the ten largest clones. What was sequenced was peripheral blood. These receptors were collected from a man older than 75 with active or convalescent COVID-19.

The chain employs TRBV7-6 and TRBJ1-4, with D possibly being TRBD1 (6 bases). V lost 6 bases to trimming and J lost 8 bases, with 19 bases between them. Germline V gene lookup returns CDR1 SGHVS and CDR2 FNYEAQ. The CDR3 sequence is 15 residues long. CDR3 protein: CASSSSGGSKEKLFF. The CDR3, as DNA: TGTGCCAGCAGTTCCTCGGGGGGCAGTAAAGAAAAACTGTTTTTT.

V and J are TRBV2 and TRBJ1-5; no firm D call. Germline V gene data show CDR1 as SNHLY and CDR2 as FYNNEI. The CDR3 covers 12 residues. The V end lost 6 bases, the J end lost 4 bases, and 7 bases lay between the germline ends. CDR3 nucleotides: TGTGCCAGCAGGGTCCAGAATCAGCCCCAGCATTTT. Translating it yields CASRVQNQPQHF.

The CDR3 is CASSFTHRQGFLYEQYF. For the CDR3, the DNA is TGTGCCAGCAGCTTTACCCACCGACAGGGCTTTCTCTACGAGCAGTACTTC. V is TRBV7-8 and J is TRBJ2-7, with TRBD1 matching over 7 bases. With V trimmed by 3 bases and J by 3 bases, 14 bases remained unmatched. CDR3 length: 17 residues. CDR1 is SGHVS, CDR2 FQNEAQ, per germline.

Turning to this clone: Other DNA sequences in this specimen translate into the identical CDR3. The V and J genes are TRBV5-1 and TRBJ1-2, with TRBD1 matching over 7 bases. The CDR3 sequence is 15 residues long. The germline V gene encodes CDR1 SGHRS and CDR2 YFSETQ. The V gene end was trimmed by 1 base and the J gene end by 0 bases; junction bases not matched to a gene: 3. CDR3 nucleotide sequence: TGCGCCAGCAGCTTGACAGGGGACGCTAACTATGGCTACACCTTC. It encodes CASSLTGDANYGYTF.

The chain links TRBV9 to TRBJ2-1; 8 positions agree with TRBD1. Germline loops: CDR1 SGDLS, CDR2 YYNGEE. This CDR3 has 15 amino acids. J was trimmed by 4 bases and V by 0 bases; bases with no gene match: 3. The DNA for the CDR3 is TGTGCCAGCAGCGTAGCCGGACAGGGATACAATGAGCAGTTCTTC. Translated: CASSVAGQGYNEQFF.

This clone was observed many times. The gene calls are TRBV7-3 and TRBJ2-3; 7 bases are a match to TRBD2. Germline values: CDR1 SGHTA, CDR2 FQGTGA. V lost 2 bases and J lost 3; bases outside the gene matches: 5. CDR3 size: 15 residues. Written as DNA, the CDR3 is TGTGCCAGCAGCTTAGTGGGGGGGTCTACAGATACGCAGTATTTT. Its translation: CASSLVGGSTDTQYF. Drawing the rest from reference TRBV7-3 and TRBJ2-3, the complete variable domain is GAGVSQTPSNKVTEKGKYVELRCDPISGHTALYWYRQSLGQGPEFLIYFQGTGAADDSGLPNDRFFAVRPEGSVSTLKIQRTERGDSAVYLCASSLVGGSTDTQYFGPGTRLTVL.